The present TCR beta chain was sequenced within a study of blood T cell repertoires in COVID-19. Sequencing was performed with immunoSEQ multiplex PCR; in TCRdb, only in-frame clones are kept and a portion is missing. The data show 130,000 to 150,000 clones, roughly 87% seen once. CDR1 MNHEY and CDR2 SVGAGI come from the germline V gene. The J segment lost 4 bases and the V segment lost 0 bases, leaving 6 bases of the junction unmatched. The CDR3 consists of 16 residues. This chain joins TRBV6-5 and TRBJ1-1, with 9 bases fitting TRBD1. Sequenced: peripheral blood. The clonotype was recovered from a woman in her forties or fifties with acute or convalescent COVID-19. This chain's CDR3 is CASSYSPQGAGTEAFF. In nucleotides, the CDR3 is TGTGCCAGCAGTTACTCCCCACAGGGGGCCGGCACTGAAGCTTTCTTT.